The 17 T cell receptor beta chains given below trace back to one sample, sequenced in a study of PD-1 blockade in classical Hodgkin lymphoma. Data came from immunoSEQ multiplex PCR; TCRdb stores just in-frame clones and leaves some out. The table includes more than 85,000 clones, 89% detected once. Time point in this sample: cycle 4 day 1 (C4D1), after 6 weeks of nivolumab. Relapse after autologous stem cell transplantation occurred in every patient, and brentuximab vedotin exposure varied. Source: peripheral blood mononuclear cells (PBMCs), taken before the fourth cycle of nivolumab. The source is a human donor with classical Hodgkin lymphoma.

The chain employs TRBV5-1 and TRBJ2-2; TRBD2 matches at 13 bases. The CDR3 loop spans 16 amino acids. CDR1 is SGHRS and CDR2 is YFSETQ in the germline V gene. Germline trimming cut 0 bases from V and 6 bases from J; bases unmatched to any gene: 2. CDR3 residues: CASSLAGTSGAGELFF. CDR3 coding DNA: TGCGCCAGCAGCTTGGCCGGGACTAGCGGGGCCGGGGAGCTGTTTTTT.

The V call is TRBV10-1, the J call TRBJ2-5; TRBD2 aligns across 8 bases. CDR1 is WNHNN, CDR2 SYGVQD, per germline (reference sequence). The junction had 9 bases not matched to a gene; V was cut back by 4 bases and J by 5 bases. There are 15 residues in the CDR3. CDR3 sequence reads: CASSAAGAPSETQYF. CDR3 DNA sequence: TGCGCCAGCAGTGCAGCGGGAGCGCCCTCGGAGACCCAGTACTTC.

J is TRBJ2-2 and V is TRBV5-1; D unclear. Trimming took off 0 bases at V and 5 bases at J, with 14 bases between the two ends. The CDR3 extends over 16 amino acids. The germline CDR1 and CDR2 sequences are SGHRS and YFSETQ. CDR3 residues: CASSLESFGGTGELFF. The DNA of the CDR3 is TGCGCCAGCAGCTTGGAGTCGTTCGGTGGGACCGGGGAGCTGTTTTTT.

CDR3 coding DNA: TGTGCCAGTAGTATTTACCCTAGGACTAGGGCCAATGAGCAGTTCTTC. It codes for CASSIYPRTRANEQFF. The chain employs TRBV19 and TRBJ2-1; 7 bases agree with TRBD2. V dropped 3 bases and J dropped 6; count of bases not matched to a gene: 11. The germline V gene encodes CDR1 LNHDA and CDR2 SQIVND (reference sequence). There are 16 residues in the CDR3.

V is TRBV6-1 and J is TRBJ2-7; 8 bases map to TRBD1. The CDR3 extends over 15 amino acids. Looked up from germline, CDR1 is MNHNS and CDR2 is SASEGT. V was clipped by 9 bases and J by 6 bases; unmatched bases: 16. CDR3 residues: CASQGAPGQGGEQYF. The CDR3 DNA reads as TGTGCCAGTCAGGGGGCCCCTGGACAGGGAGGCGAGCAGTACTTC.

In its sample, this clone was seen once. The chain employs TRBV28 and TRBJ1-2; D gene unclear. The CDR3 extends over 13 amino acids. Per germline, CDR1 MDHEN and CDR2 SYDVKM. The V end was cut by 10 bases, the J end by 0 bases, with 12 bases between. CDR3 nucleotide sequence: TGTGCCACCGCGGAGTCCGCTAACTATGGCTACACCTTC. Its translation: CATAESANYGYTF.

The CDR3 nucleotides are TGTGCCAGCAGCCCAACACATCGGGGGGATACTGAAGCTTTCTTT. It encodes CASSPTHRGDTEAFF. The V call is TRBV9, the J call TRBJ1-1; D might be TRBD1 (5 bases). Germline V gene sequence: CDR1 SGDLS, CDR2 YYNGEE. The CDR3 spans 15 residues. Trimming cost V 4 bases and J 5 bases, with 18 bases left between them. Complete variable domain (other parts from reference TRBV9 and TRBJ1-1): DSGVTQTPKHLITATGQRVTLRCSPRSGDLSVYWYQQSLDQGLQFLIQYYNGEERAKGNILERFSAQQFPDLHSELNLSSLELGDSALYFCASSPTHRGDTEAFFGQGTRLTVV.

V is TRBV27 and J is TRBJ2-7; perhaps TRBD1 as D (5 bases). The CDR3 spans 12 residues. From germline, CDR1 is MNHEY and CDR2 SMNVEV (reference sequence). V dropped 3 bases and J dropped 5 bases, with 8 bases sitting between them. CDR3 nucleotide sequence: TGTGCCAGCAGTTTTTCAGGGCACGAGCAGTACTTC. Translation gives CASSFSGHEQYF.

The chain couples TRBV7-9 to TRBJ2-3; 7 bases align to TRBD2. CDR1 and CDR2 (germline): SEHNR, FQNEAQ (reference sequence). This CDR3 is 17 amino acids long. V dropped 5 bases and J dropped 2; count of bases not matched to a gene: 13. The CDR3 nucleotides are TGTGCCAGCAGCCTGGGCCAGGGACTATCAATCACAGATACGCAGTATTTT. Its translation: CASSLGQGLSITDTQYF.

Only one count was recorded for this clone. This chain joins TRBV2 and TRBJ2-6, with a possible D match to TRBD1 (6 bases). Trimming took 8 bases from V and 1 from J, leaving 9 bases between them. Germline V lookup: CDR1 SNHLY, CDR2 FYNNEI. The CDR3 has 14 amino acids. The CDR3 sequence is CASSDRSGANVLTF. CDR3 DNA: TGTGCCAGCTCAGACAGGTCTGGGGCCAACGTCCTGACTTTC.

J is TRBJ1-4 and V is TRBV6-5; D remains unclear. Between the trimmed V and J ends, which lost 2 bases and 2 bases, there was a span of 9 bases. CDR1 is MNHEY and CDR2 is SVGAGI in the germline V gene. This CDR3 region has 15 residues. The CDR3 DNA is TGTGCCAGCAGTTACAGGCGGGAGACTAATGAAAAACTGTTTTTT. This translates into CASSYRRETNEKLFF.

V is TRBV2 and J is TRBJ2-7; TRBD1 matches 10 bases. V lost 5 bases to trimming and J lost 0 bases; unmatched junction nucleotides: 16. This CDR3 comprises 19 residues. Germline V gives CDR1 SNHLY, CDR2 FYNNEI. For the CDR3, the DNA is TGTGCCAGCAGTCCCGCCGGGACAGGGGACTGGAGGGACTCCTACGAGCAGTACTTC. It translates to CASSPAGTGDWRDSYEQYF.

This clone was picked up one time. The rearrangement links TRBV30 to TRBJ2-5, with D possibly matching TRBD2 (5 bases). The V gene's germline CDR1 is GTSNPN and CDR2 SVGIG (reference sequence). V was clipped by 4 bases and J by 1 base, with 13 bases between them. This CDR3 spans 14 amino acids. This CDR3 reads CAWTPSRGQETQYF. In DNA, the CDR3 is TGTGCCTGGACTCCTAGTCGGGGCCAAGAGACCCAGTACTTC.

The chain uses TRBV2 and TRBJ2-7, with D uncertain. CDR1 is SNHLY and CDR2 is FYNNEI in the germline V gene. V was clipped by 0 bases and J by 0 bases, with 12 bases between them. The CDR3 contains 16 residues. CDR3 sequence: CASSEAIGLNSYEQYF. CDR3 nucleotides: TGTGCCAGCAGTGAAGCGATAGGGCTAAACTCCTACGAGCAGTACTTC.

This clone was seen a handful of times. The gene calls are TRBV19 and TRBJ1-2; D call uncertain. The ends were cut back, 3 bases at V and 0 bases at J, with 5 bases in the middle. Germline CDR1 LNHDA, CDR2 SQIVND (reference sequence). The CDR3 is made up of 13 amino acids. CDR3 loop: CASSINSNYGYTF. DNA for the CDR3: TGTGCCAGTAGTATTAACTCTAACTATGGCTACACCTTC. Full variable domain (remainder filled in from reference TRBV19 and TRBJ1-2): DGGITQSPKYLFRKEGQNVTLSCEQNLNHDAMYWYRQDPGQGLRLIYYSQIVNDFQKGDIAEGYSVSREKKESFPLTVTSAQKNPTAFYLCASSINSNYGYTFGSGTRLTVV.

This clone was counted only a few times. The V call is TRBV10-2, the J call TRBJ1-2; 10 bases match TRBD1. The germline V gene encodes CDR1 WSHSY and CDR2 SAAADI. This CDR3 is built from 15 residues. V was pared by 6 bases and J by 8 bases, with 12 bases of the junction left unmatched. CDR3 in amino acids: CASRIPGQGTRGYTF. In DNA form, the CDR3 reads TGCGCCAGCAGGATACCGGGACAGGGGACTAGAGGCTACACCTTC.

This chain links TRBV5-1 with TRBJ2-4, with 7 nucleotides matching TRBD1. The CDR3 spans 17 residues. V gave up 4 bases and J gave up 5 bases; unmatched junction bases: 15. Germline V gives CDR1 SGHRS, CDR2 YFSETQ. The CDR3 sequence: CASSLMPNGQAENIQYF. The CDR3 DNA reads TGCGCCAGCAGCCTGATGCCCAACGGACAGGCCGAAAACATTCAGTACTTC.